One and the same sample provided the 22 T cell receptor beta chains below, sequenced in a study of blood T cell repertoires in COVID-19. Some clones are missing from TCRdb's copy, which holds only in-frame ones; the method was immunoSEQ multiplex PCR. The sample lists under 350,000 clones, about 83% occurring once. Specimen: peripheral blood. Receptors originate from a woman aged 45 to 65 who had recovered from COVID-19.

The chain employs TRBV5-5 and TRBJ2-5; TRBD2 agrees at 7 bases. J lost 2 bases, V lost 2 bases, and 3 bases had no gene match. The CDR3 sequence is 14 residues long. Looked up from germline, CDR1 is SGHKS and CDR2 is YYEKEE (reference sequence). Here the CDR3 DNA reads TGTGCCAGCAGCTTTGGGACTACTCAAGAGACCCAGTACTTC. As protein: CASSFGTTQETQYF.

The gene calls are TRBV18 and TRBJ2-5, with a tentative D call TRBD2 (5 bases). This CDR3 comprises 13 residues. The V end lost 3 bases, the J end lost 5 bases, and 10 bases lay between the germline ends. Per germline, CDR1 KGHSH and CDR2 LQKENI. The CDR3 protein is CASSPRDQETQYF. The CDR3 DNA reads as TGTGCCAGCTCACCCCGGGATCAGGAGACCCAGTACTTC.

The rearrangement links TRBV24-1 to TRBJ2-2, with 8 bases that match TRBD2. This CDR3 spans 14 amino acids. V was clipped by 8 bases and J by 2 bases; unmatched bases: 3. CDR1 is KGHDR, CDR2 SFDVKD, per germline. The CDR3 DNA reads TGTGCCACCATGGCGGGAGGCAACACCGGGGAGCTGTTTTTT. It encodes CATMAGGNTGELFF.

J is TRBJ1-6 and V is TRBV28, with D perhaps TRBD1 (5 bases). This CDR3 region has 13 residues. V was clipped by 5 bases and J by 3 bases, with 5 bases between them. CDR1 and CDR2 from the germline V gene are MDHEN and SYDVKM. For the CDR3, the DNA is TGTGCCAGCAGTACAGGCTATAATTCACCCCTCCACTTT. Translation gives CASSTGYNSPLHF.

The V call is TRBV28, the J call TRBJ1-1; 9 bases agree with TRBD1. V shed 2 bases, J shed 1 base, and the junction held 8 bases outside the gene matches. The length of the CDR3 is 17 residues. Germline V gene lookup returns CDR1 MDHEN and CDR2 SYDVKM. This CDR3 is CASSLLTGTGKNTEAFF. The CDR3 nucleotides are TGTGCCAGCAGTTTACTAACCGGGACAGGGAAGAACACTGAAGCTTTCTTT.

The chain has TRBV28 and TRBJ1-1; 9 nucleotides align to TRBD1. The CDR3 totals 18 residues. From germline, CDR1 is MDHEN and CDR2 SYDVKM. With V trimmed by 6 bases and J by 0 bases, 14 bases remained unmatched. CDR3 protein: CASSPLGQGSLMNTEAFF. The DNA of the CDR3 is TGTGCCAGCAGCCCGCTGGGACAGGGATCTTTAATGAACACTGAAGCTTTCTTT.

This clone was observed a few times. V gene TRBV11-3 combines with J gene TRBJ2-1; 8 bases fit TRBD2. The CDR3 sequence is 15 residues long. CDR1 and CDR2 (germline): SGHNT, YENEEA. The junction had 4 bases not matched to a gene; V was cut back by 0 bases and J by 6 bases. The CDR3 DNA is TGTGCCAGCAGCTTAGATGCGGGGGGCCTCAATGAGCAGTTCTTC. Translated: CASSLDAGGLNEQFF.

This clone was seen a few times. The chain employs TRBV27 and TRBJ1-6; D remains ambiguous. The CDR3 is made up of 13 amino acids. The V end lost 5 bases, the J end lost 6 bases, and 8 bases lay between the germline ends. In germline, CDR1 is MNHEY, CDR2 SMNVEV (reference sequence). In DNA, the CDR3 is TGTGCCAGCAGTGTTCAGATTAATTCACCCCTCCACTTT. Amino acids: CASSVQINSPLHF.

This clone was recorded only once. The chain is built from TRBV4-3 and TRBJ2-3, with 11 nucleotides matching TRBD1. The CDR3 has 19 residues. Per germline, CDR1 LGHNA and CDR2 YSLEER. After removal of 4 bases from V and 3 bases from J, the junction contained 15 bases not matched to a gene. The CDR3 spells CASSPRDRGTGIGTDTQYF. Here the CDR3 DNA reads TGCGCCAGCAGCCCGAGGGACAGGGGGACGGGGATAGGGACAGATACGCAGTATTTT.

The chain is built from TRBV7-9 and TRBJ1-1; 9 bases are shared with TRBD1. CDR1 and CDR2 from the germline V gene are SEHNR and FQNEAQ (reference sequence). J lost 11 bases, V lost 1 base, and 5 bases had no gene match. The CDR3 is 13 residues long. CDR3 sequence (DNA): TGTGCCAGCAGCTTAGGGACAGGGGTCGGTGCTTTCTTT. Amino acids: CASSLGTGVGAFF.

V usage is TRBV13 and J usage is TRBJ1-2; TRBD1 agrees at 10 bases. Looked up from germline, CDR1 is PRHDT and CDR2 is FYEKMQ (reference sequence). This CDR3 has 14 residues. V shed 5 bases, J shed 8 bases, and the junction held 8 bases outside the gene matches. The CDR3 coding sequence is TGTGCCAGCAGCATTGGACAGGGGGGGAAAGGCTACACCTTC. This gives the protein CASSIGQGGKGYTF. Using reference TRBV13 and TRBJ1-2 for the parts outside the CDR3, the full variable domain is AAGVIQSPRHLIKEKRETATLKCYPIPRHDTVYWYQQGPGQDPQFLISFYEKMQSDKGSIPDRFSAQQFSDYHSELNMSSLELGDSALYFCASSIGQGGKGYTFGSGTRLTVV.

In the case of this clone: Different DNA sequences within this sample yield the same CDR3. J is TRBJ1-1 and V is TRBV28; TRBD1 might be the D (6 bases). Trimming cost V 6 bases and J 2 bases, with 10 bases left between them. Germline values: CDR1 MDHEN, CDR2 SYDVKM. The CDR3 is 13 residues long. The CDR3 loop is CASSQGGNTEAFF. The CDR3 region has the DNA TGTGCCAGCAGCCAAGGGGGAAACACTGAAGCTTTCTTT.

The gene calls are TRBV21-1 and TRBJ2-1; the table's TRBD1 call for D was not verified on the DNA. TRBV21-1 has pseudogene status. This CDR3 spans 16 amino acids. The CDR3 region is CASSKGTGPLYNEQFF. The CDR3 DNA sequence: TGTGCCAGCAGCAAAGGGACAGGACCACTGTACAATGAGCAGTTCTTC.

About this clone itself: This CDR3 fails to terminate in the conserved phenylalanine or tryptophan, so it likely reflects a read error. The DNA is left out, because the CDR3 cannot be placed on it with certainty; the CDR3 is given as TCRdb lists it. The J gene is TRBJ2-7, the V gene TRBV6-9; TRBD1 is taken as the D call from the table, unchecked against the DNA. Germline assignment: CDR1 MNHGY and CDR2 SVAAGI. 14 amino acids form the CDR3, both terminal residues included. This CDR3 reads CASSSPGQGAFRGG.

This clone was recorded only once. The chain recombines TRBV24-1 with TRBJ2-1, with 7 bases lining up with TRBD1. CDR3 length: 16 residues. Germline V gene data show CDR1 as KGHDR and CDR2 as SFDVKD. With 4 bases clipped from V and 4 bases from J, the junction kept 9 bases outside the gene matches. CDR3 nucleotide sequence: TGTGCCACCAGTGACCAGACAGGGCAGTCGTACAATGAGCAGTTCTTC. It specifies CATSDQTGQSYNEQFF.

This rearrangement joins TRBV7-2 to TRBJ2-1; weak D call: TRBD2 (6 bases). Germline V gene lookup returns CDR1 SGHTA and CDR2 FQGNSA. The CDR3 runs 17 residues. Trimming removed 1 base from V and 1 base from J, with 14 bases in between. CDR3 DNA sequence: TGTGCCAGCAGCTTAGACTCCGGTGCGGGGTCCTACAATGAGCAGTTCTTC. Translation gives CASSLDSGAGSYNEQFF.

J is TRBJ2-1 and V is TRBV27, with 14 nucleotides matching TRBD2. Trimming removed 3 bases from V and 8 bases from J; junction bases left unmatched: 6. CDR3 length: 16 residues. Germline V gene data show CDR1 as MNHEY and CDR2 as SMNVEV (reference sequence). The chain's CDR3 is CASSFGTSGRRYEQFF. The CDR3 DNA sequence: TGTGCCAGCAGTTTCGGGACTAGCGGGAGAAGGTATGAGCAGTTCTTC.

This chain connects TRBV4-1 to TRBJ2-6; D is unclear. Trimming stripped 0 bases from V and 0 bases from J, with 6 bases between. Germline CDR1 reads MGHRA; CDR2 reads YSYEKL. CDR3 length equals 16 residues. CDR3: CASSQDRSSGANVLTF. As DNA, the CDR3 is TGCGCCAGCAGCCAAGATAGGAGCTCTGGGGCCAACGTCCTGACTTTC.

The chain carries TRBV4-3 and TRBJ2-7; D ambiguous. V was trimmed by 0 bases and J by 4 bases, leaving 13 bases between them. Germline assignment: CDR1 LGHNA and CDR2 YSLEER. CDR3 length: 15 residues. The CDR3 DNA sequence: TGCGCCAGCAGCCAAGATTTCAACAGATTATACGAGCAGTACTTC. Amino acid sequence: CASSQDFNRLYEQYF.

The CDR3 DNA reads as TGTGCCAGCAGCGTATCGAGCGATCCTAACTATGGCTACACCTTC. As protein: CASSVSSDPNYGYTF. This chain links TRBV9 with TRBJ1-2; no reliable D call. Trimming left V 1 base short and J 0 bases short, with 10 bases between. CDR3 length: 15 amino acids. Germline V gene sequence: CDR1 SGDLS, CDR2 YYNGEE.

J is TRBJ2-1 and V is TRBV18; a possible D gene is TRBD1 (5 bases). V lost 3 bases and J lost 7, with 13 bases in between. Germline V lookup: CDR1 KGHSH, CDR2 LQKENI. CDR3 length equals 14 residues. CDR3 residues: CASSPRQGLNEQFF. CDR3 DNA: TGTGCCAGCTCACCCCGGCAGGGTTTAAATGAGCAGTTCTTC.

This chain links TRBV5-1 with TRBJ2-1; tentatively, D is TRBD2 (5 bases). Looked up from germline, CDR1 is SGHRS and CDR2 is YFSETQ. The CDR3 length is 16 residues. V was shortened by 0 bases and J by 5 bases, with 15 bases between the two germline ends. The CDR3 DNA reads TGCGCCAGCAGCTTGGCCGGCAGACTACCTGACAATGAGCAGTTCTTC. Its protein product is CASSLAGRLPDNEQFF.